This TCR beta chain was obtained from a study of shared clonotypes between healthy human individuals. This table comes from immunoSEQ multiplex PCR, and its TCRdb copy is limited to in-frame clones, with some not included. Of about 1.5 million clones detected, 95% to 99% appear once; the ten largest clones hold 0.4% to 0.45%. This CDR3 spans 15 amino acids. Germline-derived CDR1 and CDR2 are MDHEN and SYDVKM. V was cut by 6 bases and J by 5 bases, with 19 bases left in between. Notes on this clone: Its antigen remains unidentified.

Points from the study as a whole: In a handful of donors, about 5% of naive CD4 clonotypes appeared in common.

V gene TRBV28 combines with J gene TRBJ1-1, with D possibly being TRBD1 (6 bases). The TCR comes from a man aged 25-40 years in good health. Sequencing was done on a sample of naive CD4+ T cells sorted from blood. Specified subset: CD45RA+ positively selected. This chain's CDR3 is CASSATGHPNTEAFF. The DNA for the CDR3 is TGTGCCAGCAGCGCTACGGGACACCCGAATACTGAAGCTTTCTTT.